This is a list of T cell receptor beta chains from one sample in a study of ipilimumab plus nivolumab after autologous stem cell transplantation. Method: immunoSEQ multiplex PCR; TCRdb's copy keeps in-frame clones and lacks some. The sample has under 30,000 clones, 70% to 90% seen once. The starting material was PBMCs, obtained in a trial of ipilimumab plus nivolumab as post-transplant consolidation. The receptors stem from a male donor with diffuse large B-cell lymphoma. The CDR3 runs from the conserved cysteine through the conserved F or W. The D gene is left open where the match is weak. Where a row states a size, it is once, few, many or the class of an expanded clone; other rows omit it.

v_gene	abundance	j_gene	d_gene	CDR3aa	CDR3nt
TRBV5-6	-	TRBJ2-3	TRBD1	CASSPTGGKGTDTQYF	TGTGCCAGCAGCCCAACAGGGGGCAAGGGGACAGATACGCAGTATTTT
TRBV4-2	-	TRBJ2-7	-	CASSRNRQSYEQYF	TGTGCCAGCAGCCGAAACCGACAGTCCTACGAGCAGTACTTC
TRBV30	-	TRBJ2-4	TRBD1	CAWSSGQALDIQYF	TGTGCCTGGAGTTCCGGACAGGCGCTGGACATTCAGTACTTC
TRBV7-2	-	TRBJ1-2	-	CASSLGGVMMGGYTF	TGTGCCAGCAGCTTAGGTGGGGTTATGATGGGCGGCTACACCTTC
TRBV29-1	-	TRBJ2-7	-	CSVVFGSYEQYF	TGCAGCGTTGTTTTCGGGTCCTACGAGCAGTACTTC
TRBV6-1	-	TRBJ2-5	-	CATLRQGIGTQYF	TGTGCCACCCTCAGGCAGGGTATAGGGACCCAGTACTTC
TRBV21-1	few	TRBJ2-7	-	CASSKGASGDYEQYF	TGTGCCAGCAGCAAAGGGGCTAGCGGGGATTACGAGCAGTACTTC
TRBV10-3	-	TRBJ1-6	TRBD1	CAISSGGSERSPLHF	TGTGCCATCAGTTCAGGGGGATCAGAAAGGTCACCCCTCCACTTT
TRBV7-9	once	TRBJ1-2	-	CASSWRGGEGYTF	TGTGCCAGCAGCTGGAGGGGAGGGGAAGGCTACACCTTC
TRBV5-5	-	TRBJ1-4	-	CASSLALEEKLFF	TGTGCCAGCAGCTTGGCCTTGGAGGAAAAACTGTTTTTT
TRBV19	-	TRBJ2-3	TRBD2	CASSTRGDTQYF	TGTGCCAGTAGTACGCGGGGGGATACGCAGTATTTT
TRBV6-5	-	TRBJ2-1	TRBD2	CASMESSGGPEFF	TGTGCCAGCATGGAGTCTAGCGGGGGGCCAGAGTTCTTC
TRBV5-1	few	TRBJ1-1	-	CASSFGQSTEAFF	TGCGCCAGCAGCTTTGGGCAGAGCACTGAAGCTTTCTTT
TRBV4-2	-	TRBJ2-7	-	CASSHRDRYEQYF	TGTGCCAGCAGCCACCGGGACCGATACGAGCAGTACTTC
TRBV5-4	-	TRBJ2-3	TRBD2	CASSSRLAGATDTQYF	TGTGCCAGCAGCTCCCGACTAGCGGGGGCTACAGATACGCAGTATTTT
TRBV7-2	few	TRBJ1-1	TRBD1	CASSPLQGAGSEAFF	TGTGCCAGCAGCCCCCTACAGGGGGCGGGGTCCGAAGCTTTCTTT
TRBV2	-	TRBJ2-1	-	CASTRETDNEQFF	TGTGCCAGCACTAGGGAGACGGACAATGAGCAGTTCTTC
TRBV18	-	TRBJ1-4	-	CASSPGHVNEKLFF	TGTGCCAGCTCGCCGGGACACGTTAATGAAAAACTGTTTTTT
TRBV5-1	-	TRBJ2-5	-	CASSRGLSETQYF	TGCGCCAGCAGCCGAGGTCTCTCCGAGACCCAGTACTTC
TRBV5-6	-	TRBJ1-2	-	CASSLFAGANYGYTF	TGTGCCAGCAGCTTGTTCGCAGGAGCTAACTATGGCTACACCTTC
TRBV7-9	-	TRBJ1-2	-	CASSSGGGGYGYTF	TGTGCCAGCAGTTCGGGAGGCGGGGGCTATGGCTACACCTTC
TRBV19	-	TRBJ1-1	-	CASSMAQLSIEAFF	TGTGCCAGTAGTATGGCACAACTTTCTATTGAAGCTTTCTTT
TRBV6-6	-	TRBJ2-7	-	CASSYANEQYF	TGTGCCAGCAGTTATGCAAACGAGCAGTACTTC
TRBV4-3	once	TRBJ2-4	-	CASSQETTAKNIQYF	TGCGCCAGCAGCCAAGAAACTACAGCCAAAAACATTCAGTACTTC
TRBV15	few	TRBJ1-2	-	CATSTGFSYGYTF	TGTGCCACCAGCACAGGGTTCAGCTATGGCTACACCTTC
TRBV19	-	TRBJ2-4	TRBD2	CASTTIAGGAGMVIQYF	TGTGCCAGTACCACGATCGCGGGGGGCGCGGGTATGGTCATTCAGTACTTC
TRBV9	-	TRBJ2-5	TRBD2	CASSPGTSGGSGQETQYF	TGTGCCAGCAGTCCAGGGACTAGCGGGGGGTCGGGCCAAGAGACCCAGTACTTC
TRBV15	-	TRBJ2-3	-	CATSRPQSTDTQYF	TGTGCCACCAGTAGGCCCCAAAGCACAGATACGCAGTATTTT
TRBV9	-	TRBJ1-2	TRBD1	CASSVGDRAFGDGYTF	TGTGCCAGCAGCGTAGGGGACAGGGCGTTCGGGGATGGCTACACCTTC
TRBV2	-	TRBJ2-1	-	CASRLRDVNNEQFF	TGTGCCAGCAGGCTCAGGGACGTAAACAATGAGCAGTTCTTC
TRBV5-6	-	TRBJ2-7	TRBD2	CASSPGWTSVHEQYF	TGTGCCAGCAGCCCGGGGTGGACTAGCGTCCACGAGCAGTACTTC
TRBV5-1	once	TRBJ1-2	TRBD1	CASGTGVYGYTF	TGCGCCAGCGGGACAGGTGTCTATGGCTACACCTTC
TRBV12-5	-	TRBJ1-2	TRBD1	CASGIPGQHGGGYTF	TGTGCTAGTGGCATTCCGGGACAGCATGGTGGTGGCTACACCTTC
TRBV18	-	TRBJ2-3	TRBD1	CASSTGQGGTDTQYF	TGTGCCAGCTCAACCGGACAGGGGGGGACAGATACGCAGTATTTT
TRBV5-5	-	TRBJ2-1	-	CASSLETALMNEQFF	TGTGCCAGCAGCTTGGAGACGGCTCTAATGAATGAGCAGTTCTTC
TRBV2	-	TRBJ2-7	-	CASSESNRAYEQYF	TGTGCCAGCAGTGAATCGAACAGGGCTTACGAGCAGTACTTC
TRBV7-3	-	TRBJ2-2	-	CASSLIWGGNTGELFF	TGTGCCAGCAGCTTAATTTGGGGCGGAAACACCGGGGAGCTGTTTTTT
TRBV7-2	-	TRBJ2-3	-	CASSFGGGDTQYF	TGTGCCAGCAGCTTTGGGGGCGGAGATACGCAGTATTTT